The source of this T cell receptor beta chain is a study of blood T cell repertoires in COVID-19. The wider study: Whether acute or convalescent, the COVID-19 samples came from the United States, Italy and Spain. Sample material is recorded as cDNA or gDNA derived from T cells, B-cell-depleted T cells, or PBMCs.

One Seattle source followed patients from active infection through their disease course. Original data processing: From reference gene primer amplification, estimates of nucleated cell counts were derived. Libraries were prepared by immunoSEQ multiplex PCR; TCRdb keeps only in-frame clonotypes and omits some of them. V, J and clone size are those of that table, while D and trimming were read from the DNA. The table has 15,000 to 20,000 clones, approximately 80% seen once. This CDR3 has 14 amino acids. Between the trimmed V and J ends, which lost 4 bases and 1 base, there was a span of 8 bases. Germline-derived CDR1 and CDR2 are LGHNA and YNFKEQ. This clone has only one observation.

The chain recombines TRBV4-2 with TRBJ1-5, with D tentatively TRBD1 (6 bases). The sequenced sample was peripheral blood. This TCR was sampled from a man aged 65-85 years with COVID-19, enrolled during active disease. The CDR3, as DNA: TGTGCCAGCAGCCGTGACAGGAGCAATCAGCCCCAGCATTTT. Translated, it gives CASSRDRSNQPQHF.